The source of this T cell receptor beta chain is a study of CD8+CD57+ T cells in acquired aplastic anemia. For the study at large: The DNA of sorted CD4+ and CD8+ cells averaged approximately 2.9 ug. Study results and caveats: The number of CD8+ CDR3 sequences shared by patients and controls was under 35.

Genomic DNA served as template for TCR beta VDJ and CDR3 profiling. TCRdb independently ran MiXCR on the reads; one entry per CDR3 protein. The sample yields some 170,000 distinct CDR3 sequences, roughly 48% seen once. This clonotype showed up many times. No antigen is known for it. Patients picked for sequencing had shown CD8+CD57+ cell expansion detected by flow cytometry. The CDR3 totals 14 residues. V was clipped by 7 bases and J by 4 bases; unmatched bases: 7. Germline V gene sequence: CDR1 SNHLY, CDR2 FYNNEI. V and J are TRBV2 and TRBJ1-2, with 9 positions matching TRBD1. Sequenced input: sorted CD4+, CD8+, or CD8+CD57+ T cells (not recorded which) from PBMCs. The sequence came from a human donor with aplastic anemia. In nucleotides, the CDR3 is TGTGCCAGCAATTGGGGACAGGGATCCTATGGCTACACCTTC. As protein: CASNWGQGSYGYTF.